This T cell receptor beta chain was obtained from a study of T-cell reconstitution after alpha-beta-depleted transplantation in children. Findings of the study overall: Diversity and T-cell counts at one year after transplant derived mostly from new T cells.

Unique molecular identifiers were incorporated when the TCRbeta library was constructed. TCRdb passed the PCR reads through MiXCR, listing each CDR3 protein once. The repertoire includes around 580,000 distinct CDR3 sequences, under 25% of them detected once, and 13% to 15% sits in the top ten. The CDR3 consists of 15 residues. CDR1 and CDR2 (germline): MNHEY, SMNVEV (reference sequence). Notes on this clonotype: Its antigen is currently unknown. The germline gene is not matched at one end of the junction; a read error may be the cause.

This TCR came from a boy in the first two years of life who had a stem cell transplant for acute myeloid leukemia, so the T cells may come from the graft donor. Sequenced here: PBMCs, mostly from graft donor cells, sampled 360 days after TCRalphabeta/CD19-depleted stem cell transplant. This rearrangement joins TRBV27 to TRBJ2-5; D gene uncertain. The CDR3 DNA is TGTGCCAGCAGTCTATCCAGGACGGGTGGAGAGACCCAGTACTTC. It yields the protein CASSLSRTGGETQYF.